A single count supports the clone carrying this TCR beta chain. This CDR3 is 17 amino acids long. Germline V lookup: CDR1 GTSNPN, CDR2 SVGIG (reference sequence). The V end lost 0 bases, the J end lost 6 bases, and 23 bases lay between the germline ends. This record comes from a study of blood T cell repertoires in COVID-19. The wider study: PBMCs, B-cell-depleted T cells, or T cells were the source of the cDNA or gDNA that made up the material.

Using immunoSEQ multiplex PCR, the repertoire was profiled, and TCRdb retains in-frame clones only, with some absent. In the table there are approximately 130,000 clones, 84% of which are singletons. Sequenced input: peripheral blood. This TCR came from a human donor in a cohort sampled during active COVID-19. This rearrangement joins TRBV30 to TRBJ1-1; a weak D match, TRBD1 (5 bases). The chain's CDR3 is CAWSVLGRVGVGAEAFF. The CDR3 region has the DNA TGTGCCTGGAGTGTACTGGGCAGGGTCGGAGTGGGCGCTGAAGCTTTCTTT.